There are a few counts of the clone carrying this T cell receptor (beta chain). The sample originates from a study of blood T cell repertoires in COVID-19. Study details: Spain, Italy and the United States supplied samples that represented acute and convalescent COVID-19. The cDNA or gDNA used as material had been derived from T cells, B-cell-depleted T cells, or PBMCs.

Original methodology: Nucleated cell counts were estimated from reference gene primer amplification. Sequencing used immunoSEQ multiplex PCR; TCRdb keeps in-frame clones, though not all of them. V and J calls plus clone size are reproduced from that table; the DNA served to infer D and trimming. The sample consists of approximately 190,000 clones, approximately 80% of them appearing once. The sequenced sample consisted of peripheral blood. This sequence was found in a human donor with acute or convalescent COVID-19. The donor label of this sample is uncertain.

CDR3: CASSWLTGGNTEAFF. As DNA, the CDR3 is TGTGCCAGCAGCTGGTTGACAGGGGGGAACACTGAAGCTTTCTTT. The chain links TRBV7-6 to TRBJ1-1, with 9 positions matching TRBD1. The ends lost 4 bases at V and 1 base at J; junction bases unmatched: 4. The CDR3 spans 15 residues. The germline V gene has CDR1 SGHVS and CDR2 FNYEAQ.